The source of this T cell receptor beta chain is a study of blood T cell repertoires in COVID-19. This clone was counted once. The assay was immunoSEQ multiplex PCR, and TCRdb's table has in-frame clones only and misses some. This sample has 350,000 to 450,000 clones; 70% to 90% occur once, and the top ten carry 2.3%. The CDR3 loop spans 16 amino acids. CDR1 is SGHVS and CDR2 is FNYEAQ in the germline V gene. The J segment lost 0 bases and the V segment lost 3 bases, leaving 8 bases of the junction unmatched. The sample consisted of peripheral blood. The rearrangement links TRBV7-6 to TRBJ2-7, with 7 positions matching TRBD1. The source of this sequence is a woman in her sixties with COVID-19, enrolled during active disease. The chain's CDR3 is CASSLGTGQDSYEQYF. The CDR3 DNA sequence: TGTGCCAGCAGCTTGGGAACAGGACAGGACTCCTACGAGCAGTACTTC.